This T cell receptor (beta chain) was profiled in a study of shared clonotypes between healthy human individuals. Study conclusions and caveats: Generally, naive subsets came out with larger estimated richness than memory subsets.

V dropped 5 bases and J dropped 6; count of bases not matched to a gene: 3. This CDR3 is 12 amino acids long. Per germline, CDR1 ENHRY and CDR2 SYGVKD. The study drew all its donors from Caucasian adults living in Nashville, Tennessee. Evenly divided among several immunoSEQ plates was the genomic DNA of each subset. Roughly 210 ng DNA, about 30,000 T cell genomes, went into each sorted-subset replicate PCR. Assay used: immunoSEQ multiplex PCR; TCRdb lists only in-frame clones, some missing. The sample consists of over a million clones, more than 75% of them appearing once. Remarks on this clone: The antigen is undetermined.

The receptor was derived from a man younger than 30 in good health. Some clones in this sample may be carry-over from other donors' samples. This sequence joins TRBV10-3 and TRBJ1-1, with 7 positions matching TRBD1. The source material was memory CD4+ T cells from PBMCs. Subset reported: CD45RA-negative fraction. The CDR3 here is CAISPQGPEAFF. The CDR3 DNA reads as TGTGCCATCAGTCCACAGGGGCCTGAAGCTTTCTTT.